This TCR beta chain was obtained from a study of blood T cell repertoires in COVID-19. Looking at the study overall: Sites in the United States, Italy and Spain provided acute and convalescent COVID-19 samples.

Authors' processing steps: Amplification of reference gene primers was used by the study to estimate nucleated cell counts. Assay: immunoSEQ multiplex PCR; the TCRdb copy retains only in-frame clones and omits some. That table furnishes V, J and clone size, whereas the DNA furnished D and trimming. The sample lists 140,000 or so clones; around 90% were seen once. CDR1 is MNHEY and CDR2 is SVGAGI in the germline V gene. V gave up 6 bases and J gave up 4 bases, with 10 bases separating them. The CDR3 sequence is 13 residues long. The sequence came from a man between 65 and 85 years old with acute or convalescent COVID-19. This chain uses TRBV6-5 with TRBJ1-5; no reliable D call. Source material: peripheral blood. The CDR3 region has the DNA TGTGCCAGCAGAAGGGCGGGGAATCAGCCCCAGCATTTT. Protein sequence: CASRRAGNQPQHF.